What follows describes a single TCR beta chain. The CDR3 extends over 13 amino acids. The junction had 0 bases not matched to a gene; V was cut back by 6 bases and J by 3 bases. The source of the sample is a study of blood T cell repertoires in COVID-19. TCRdb's table, derived via immunoSEQ multiplex PCR, lists solely in-frame clones and lacks some. The repertoire has 450,000 or so clones, roughly 87% of them found once; the top ten carry less than 0.75%. Ages ranged from about 18 to 100 years, with residence in 20 to 30 US areas. Participants' reported clinical history set cohort assignment. Cohort 3 recovery required two negative PCRs, clearance, or symptom resolution.

The chain links TRBV12-3 or TRBV12-4 to TRBJ1-4; 8 bases are shared with TRBD1. This clonotype was sampled from a man aged 18 to 35 who had recovered from COVID-19. Sequenced: PBMCs or T cells enriched from blood (not recorded which). CDR3 DNA sequence: TGTGCCAGCAGGGACAGGGCTAATGAAAAACTGTTTTTT. Translating it yields CASRDRANEKLFF.